The 5 T cell receptor beta chains presented below share a single source sample, sequenced in a study of patients and donors after allogeneic stem cell transplantation. TCRdb itself ran the RT-PCR reads through MiXCR, one entry per CDR3 protein. The table records some 960,000 distinct CDR3 sequences, under 20% of them present only once. The specimen sequenced was blood, either unsorted or a sorted T cell fraction (not recorded which). These receptors were taken from a human donor who was either an allogeneic HSCT recipient or a stem cell or donor lymphocyte infusion donor (not recorded which). It is not recorded whose cells these are; they may come from a transplant donor.

The table lists this clonotype with many counts. J is TRBJ2-1 and V is TRBV6-2 or TRBV6-3; TRBD2 aligns across 9 bases. The CDR3 spans 15 residues. With V trimmed by 7 bases and J by 7 bases, 11 bases remained unmatched. Germline V gene lookup returns CDR1 MNHEY and CDR2 SVGEGT. Here the CDR3 reads CASMTGLAMNNEQFF. In DNA, the CDR3 is TGTGCCAGCATGACCGGACTAGCGATGAATAATGAGCAGTTCTTC.

The chain uses TRBV27 and TRBJ2-7; D possibly corresponds to TRBD1 (6 bases). The V gene's germline CDR1 is MNHEY and CDR2 SMNVEV (reference sequence). V dropped 2 bases and J dropped 0 bases, with 14 bases sitting between them. The CDR3 sequence is 16 residues long. DNA of the CDR3: TGTGCCAGCAGTTTAAGGCCGCAGGGGAGCTCCTACGAGCAGTACTTC. This gives the protein CASSLRPQGSSYEQYF.

V gene TRBV25-1 combines with J gene TRBJ1-1, with 7 bases matching TRBD1. Germline CDR1 and CDR2: MGHDK and SYGVNS. This CDR3 is built from 14 residues. V shed 8 bases and J 0 bases; nucleotides not matched to a gene: 6. The CDR3 bases are TGTGCCAGCGCCCGGGACAGCATGAACACTGAAGCTTTCTTT. The encoded protein is CASARDSMNTEAFF.

The rearrangement joins TRBV6-2 or TRBV6-3 to TRBJ2-1; D remains unclear. Germline lookup yields CDR1 MNHEY and CDR2 SVGEGT. The CDR3 runs 14 residues. V was pared by 8 bases and J by 3 bases, with 14 bases between. The CDR3 sequence: CASGQTRGYNEQFF. The CDR3 DNA reads TGTGCCAGCGGCCAGACGAGAGGCTACAATGAGCAGTTCTTC.

This clonotype was picked up many times. V gene TRBV12-3 or TRBV12-4 combines with J gene TRBJ2-3; D remains unclear. Deletions cut 5 bases from V and 3 bases from J, with 15 bases between. The CDR3 spans 15 residues. The CDR3 is CASSPGRLGTDTQYF. The DNA for the CDR3 is TGTGCCAGCAGTCCTGGACGCCTGGGGACAGATACGCAGTATTTT.